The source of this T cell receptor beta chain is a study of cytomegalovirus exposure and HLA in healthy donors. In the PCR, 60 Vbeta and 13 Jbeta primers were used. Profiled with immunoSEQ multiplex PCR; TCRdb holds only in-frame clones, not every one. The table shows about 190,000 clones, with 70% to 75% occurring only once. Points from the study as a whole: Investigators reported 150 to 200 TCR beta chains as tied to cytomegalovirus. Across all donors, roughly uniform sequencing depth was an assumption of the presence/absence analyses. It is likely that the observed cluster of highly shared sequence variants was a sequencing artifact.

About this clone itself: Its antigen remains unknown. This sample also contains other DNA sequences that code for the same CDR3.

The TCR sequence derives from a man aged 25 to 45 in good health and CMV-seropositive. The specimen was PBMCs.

CDR3: CASSLVEGGEQFF. In DNA form, the CDR3 reads TGTGCCAGCAGCTTGGTAGAGGGGGGGGAGCAGTTCTTC. This rearrangement joins TRBV7-9 to TRBJ2-1, with a tentative D call TRBD2 (7 bases). Trimming took off 3 bases at V and 10 bases at J, with 13 bases between the two ends. There are 13 residues in the CDR3. CDR1 is SEHNR and CDR2 is FQNEAQ in the germline V gene (reference sequence).